These T cell receptor beta chains were read from a single sample in a study of blood T cell repertoires in COVID-19. The assay was immunoSEQ multiplex PCR, and TCRdb's table has in-frame clones only and misses some. This table has some 96,000 clones, 85% to 90% appearing once. Source material: peripheral blood. Every receptor here comes from a human donor in a cohort sampled during active COVID-19. CDR3s include the opening cysteine and the closing phenylalanine or tryptophan. A D gene is named only where the DNA matches it firmly. A row's size may be missing; if present it is once, few, many or a size class.

V gene	D gene	J gene	clone size	CDR3 protein	CDR3 DNA
TRBV27	NA	TRBJ2-7	NA	CASSPGGVFYEQYF	TGTGCCAGCAGTCCCGGAGGAGTATTCTACGAGCAGTACTTC
TRBV5-6	TRBD1	TRBJ2-1	NA	CASSFRGTGYNEQFF	TGTGCCAGCAGCTTTCGCGGGACAGGATACAATGAGCAGTTCTTC
TRBV18	TRBD1	TRBJ2-5	once	CASSPSGRGTGQETQYF	TGTGCCAGCTCACCGAGCGGCAGGGGGACAGGGCAAGAGACCCAGTACTTC
TRBV4-2	TRBD2	TRBJ2-7	NA	CASSQDKGTSGPYEQYF	TGTGCCAGCAGCCAAGATAAGGGAACTAGCGGACCCTACGAGCAGTACTTC
TRBV7-9	NA	TRBJ1-2	NA	CASSLLQALYGYTF	TGTGCCAGCAGCCTGTTACAGGCCCTATATGGCTACACCTTC
TRBV30	NA	TRBJ1-2	NA	CALSGGRLYGYTF	TGTGCCCTCAGTGGGGGCAGACTTTATGGCTACACCTTC
TRBV18	NA	TRBJ2-1	once	CASSPEAYGGQFF	TGTGCCAGCTCACCAGAAGCCTACGGAGGGCAGTTCTTC
TRBV6-4	TRBD1	TRBJ2-5	NA	CASSQTDRVGHETQYF	TGTGCCAGCAGTCAGACGGACAGGGTAGGGCATGAGACCCAGTACTTC
TRBV2	NA	TRBJ2-7	NA	CASSTGQTYEQYF	TGTGCCAGCTCTACCGGACAGACCTACGAGCAGTACTTC
TRBV6-6	TRBD1	TRBJ1-5	few	CASRQGAQGQPQHF	TGTGCCAGCCGGCAGGGGGCGCAGGGACAGCCCCAGCATTTT
TRBV27	TRBD2	TRBJ2-3	once	CVSSTREGRQYF	TGTGTCAGCAGTACCCGGGAGGGAAGGCAGTATTTT
TRBV15	TRBD2	TRBJ2-1	once	CATSRGSGLAGGLNEQFF	TGTGCCACCAGCAGAGGGAGTGGACTAGCGGGGGGGCTTAATGAGCAGTTCTTC
TRBV3-1/TRBV3-2	NA	TRBJ2-3	NA	CASSQNAGVTDTQYF	TGTGCCAGCAGCCAGAACGCAGGGGTTACAGATACGCAGTATTTT
TRBV7-2	TRBD2	TRBJ2-7	NA	CASSFSGSGRYEQYF	TGTGCCAGCAGCTTTTCAGGTAGCGGGCGTTACGAGCAGTACTTC
TRBV6-5	TRBD1	TRBJ1-3	NA	CASSQQGPPGNTIYF	TGTGCCAGCAGTCAACAGGGGCCGCCTGGAAACACCATATATTTT
TRBV6-5	TRBD1	TRBJ2-7	NA	CASSGGTGFRYEQYF	TGTGCCAGCAGCGGCGGGACAGGGTTTCGGTACGAGCAGTACTTC
TRBV7-2	TRBD1	TRBJ1-1	NA	CASSLETGRNTEAFF	TGTGCCAGCAGCTTAGAGACAGGGAGGAACACTGAAGCTTTCTTT
TRBV3-1/TRBV3-2	TRBD1	TRBJ1-2	NA	CASSQWQGANDYGYTF	TGTGCCAGCAGCCAGTGGCAGGGGGCGAACGACTATGGCTACACCTTC
TRBV6-5	TRBD1	TRBJ1-4	NA	CASRGGAFEKLFF	TGTGCCAGCAGAGGGGGCGCTTTTGAAAAACTGTTTTTT
TRBV5-1	NA	TRBJ2-1	NA	CASSLAATLYNEQFF	TGCGCCAGCAGCTTAGCGGCGACGCTCTACAATGAGCAGTTCTTC
TRBV9	NA	TRBJ1-5	NA	CASSVVRGSNQPQHF	TGTGCCAGCAGCGTAGTGCGGGGAAGCAATCAGCCCCAGCATTTT
TRBV6-6	TRBD2	TRBJ2-2	NA	CASSQASSGKNTGELFF	TGTGCCAGCAGTCAGGCGTCTAGCGGGAAGAACACCGGGGAGCTGTTTTTT
TRBV19	NA	TRBJ2-6	NA	CASSPADSFSGANVLTF	TGTGCCAGTAGCCCCGCGGACAGTTTCTCTGGGGCCAACGTCCTGACTTTC
TRBV6-5	NA	TRBJ1-2	NA	CASSYSKQNYGYTF	TGTGCCAGCAGTTACTCGAAACAGAACTATGGCTACACCTTC
TRBV9	TRBD1	TRBJ1-4	NA	CASSVGVRGQGEKLFF	TGTGCCAGCAGCGTAGGGGTCAGGGGGCAGGGTGAAAAACTGTTTTTT
TRBV19	TRBD1	TRBJ1-1	NA	CASSPGQGGTEAFF	TGTGCCAGTAGTCCGGGACAGGGTGGCACTGAAGCTTTCTTT
TRBV6-5	NA	TRBJ2-5	NA	CASYSGHLQETQYF	TGTGCCAGCTACTCCGGACATCTCCAAGAGACCCAGTACTTC
TRBV9	NA	TRBJ1-2	NA	CASSGGQGAYGYTF	TGTGCCAGCAGCGGGGGACAAGGGGCATACGGCTACACCTTC
TRBV7-8	TRBD1	TRBJ2-4	NA	CASSLAGTELAKNIQYF	TGTGCCAGCAGCTTAGCCGGGACAGAATTAGCCAAAAACATTCAGTACTTC
TRBV7-2	NA	TRBJ1-5	NA	CASSLESIQPQHF	TGTGCCAGCAGCTTGGAGTCGATTCAGCCCCAGCATTTT
TRBV5-6	TRBD2	TRBJ2-3	NA	CASSITSAWSADTQYF	TGTGCCAGCAGTATAACTAGCGCATGGAGCGCAGATACGCAGTATTTT
TRBV29-1	NA	TRBJ1-2	NA	CSVARAIRDGYTF	TGCAGCGTTGCGAGGGCGATACGGGATGGCTACACCTTC
TRBV7-9	TRBD2	TRBJ2-2	NA	CASSLTASGSTGELFF	TGTGCCAGCAGCTTAACGGCTAGCGGGAGCACCGGGGAGCTGTTTTTT
TRBV5-6	TRBD1	TRBJ2-4	NA	CASSTQGSAKNIQYF	TGTGCCAGCAGCACACAGGGGTCGGCCAAAAACATTCAGTACTTC
TRBV6-5	TRBD1	TRBJ2-3	NA	CASSHDRVDTQYF	TGTGCCAGCAGCCATGACAGGGTGGATACGCAGTATTTT
TRBV3-1/TRBV3-2	TRBD1	TRBJ2-3	few	CASSLSGTRGPADTQYF	TGTGCCAGCAGCCTATCGGGGACCAGGGGGCCGGCAGATACGCAGTATTTT
TRBV9	NA	TRBJ2-2	NA	CASSVRSEGGELFF	TGTGCCAGCAGCGTACGGTCAGAGGGCGGGGAGCTGTTTTTT
TRBV7-2	NA	TRBJ2-3	NA	CASSPPGDTQYF	TGTGCCAGCAGCCCCCCGGGAGATACGCAGTATTTT
TRBV2	TRBD2	TRBJ2-2	NA	CASSDTSGRVGELFF	TGTGCCAGCAGTGATACTAGCGGGAGGGTCGGGGAGCTGTTTTTT
TRBV28	TRBD1	TRBJ1-1	NA	CASSLGQNLNTEAFF	TGTGCCAGCAGTTTGGGACAGAACTTGAACACTGAAGCTTTCTTT
TRBV6-5	TRBD2	TRBJ2-3	NA	CASSYSGSGGADTQYF	TGTGCCAGCAGTTACTCGGGTAGCGGGGGGGCAGATACGCAGTATTTT
TRBV18	TRBD2	TRBJ2-1	NA	CASSRPGLAGNEQFF	TGTGCCAGCTCACGACCGGGACTAGCGGGCAATGAGCAGTTCTTC
TRBV7-8	TRBD1	TRBJ2-7	NA	CASRSGTGTSYEQYF	TGTGCCAGCAGATCCGGGACAGGGACCTCCTACGAGCAGTACTTC
TRBV7-2	TRBD2	TRBJ2-7	few	CASSPGGTSAYYEQYF	TGTGCCAGCAGCCCCGGGGGGACTAGCGCGTACTACGAGCAGTACTTC
TRBV4-3	NA	TRBJ2-2	NA	CASSQDWLNTGELFF	TGCGCCAGCAGCCAAGATTGGCTGAACACCGGGGAGCTGTTTTTT
TRBV5-6	TRBD1	TRBJ1-2	few	CASFRQGSNYGYTF	TGTGCCAGTTTCCGACAGGGGAGCAACTATGGCTACACCTTC
TRBV2	NA	TRBJ2-5	NA	CASSEANTQETQYF	TGTGCCAGCAGTGAAGCGAACACACAAGAGACCCAGTACTTC
TRBV5-1	TRBD1	TRBJ2-5	NA	CASSVDSGTGDF	TGCGCCAGCAGCGTGGACTCCGGGACAGGTGACTTC
TRBV2	NA	TRBJ2-5	NA	CASGRGRATETQYF	TGTGCCAGCGGGAGGGGGAGGGCTACGGAGACCCAGTACTTC
TRBV19	TRBD1	TRBJ2-1	NA	CASRMTQGISQFF	TGTGCCAGTAGAATGACACAGGGGATAAGTCAGTTCTTC
TRBV6-1	TRBD2	TRBJ2-3	NA	CASSEGLASTDTQYF	TGTGCCAGCAGTGAGGGACTAGCGAGCACAGATACGCAGTATTTT
TRBV11-2	TRBD1	TRBJ1-4	NA	CASSPGTGFGEKLFF	TGTGCCAGCAGCCCAGGGACAGGGTTCGGAGAAAAACTGTTTTTT